This T cell receptor (beta chain) comes out of a study of CD8 T cells in ankylosing spondylitis. As for this clonotype: Its antigen is unidentified.

TCRdb reanalysed the 5' RACE reads using MiXCR and keeps one entry per CDR3 protein. The table has about 390,000 distinct CDR3 sequences, 20% to 25% seen once. Whole-study results and caveats: As reported, disease-linked clones showed significant enrichment in matched ankylosing spondylitis synovial fluid. Seven to nine highly homologous variants formed a TCR beta motif that appeared characteristic of ankylosing spondylitis blood.

Trimming took off 0 bases at V and 5 bases at J, with 18 bases between the two ends. The CDR3 has 16 residues. Germline CDR1 reads SGHRS; CDR2 reads YFSETQ. The source of this sequence is a male donor with ankylosing spondylitis. Sequencing was performed on blood, either unsorted or a sorted T cell fraction (not recorded which). The chain couples TRBV5-1 to TRBJ2-7, with TRBD2 as a possible D gene (6 bases). The CDR3 coding sequence is TGCGCCAGCAGCTTGGGCCCCTATGGTGGCGGGGACGAGCAGTACTTC. It specifies CASSLGPYGGGDEQYF.